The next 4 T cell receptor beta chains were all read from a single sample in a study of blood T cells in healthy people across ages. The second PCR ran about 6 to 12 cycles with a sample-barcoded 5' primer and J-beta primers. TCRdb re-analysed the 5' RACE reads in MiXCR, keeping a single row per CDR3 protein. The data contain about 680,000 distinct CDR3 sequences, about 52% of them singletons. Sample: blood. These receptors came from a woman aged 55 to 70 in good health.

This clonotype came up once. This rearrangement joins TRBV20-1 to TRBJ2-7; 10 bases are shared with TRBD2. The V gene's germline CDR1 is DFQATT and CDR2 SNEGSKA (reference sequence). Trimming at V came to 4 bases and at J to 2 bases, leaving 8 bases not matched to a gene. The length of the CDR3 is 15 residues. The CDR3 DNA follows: TGCAGTGCTACACCACTAGCGGGACCAACCTACGAGCAGTACTTC. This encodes CSATPLAGPTYEQYF.

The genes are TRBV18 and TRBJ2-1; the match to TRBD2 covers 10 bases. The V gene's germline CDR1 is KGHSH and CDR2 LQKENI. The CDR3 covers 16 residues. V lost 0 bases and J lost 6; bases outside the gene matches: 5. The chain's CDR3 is CASSPPRAGGINEQFF. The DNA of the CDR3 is TGTGCCAGCTCACCACCCCGAGCGGGAGGGATCAATGAGCAGTTCTTC.

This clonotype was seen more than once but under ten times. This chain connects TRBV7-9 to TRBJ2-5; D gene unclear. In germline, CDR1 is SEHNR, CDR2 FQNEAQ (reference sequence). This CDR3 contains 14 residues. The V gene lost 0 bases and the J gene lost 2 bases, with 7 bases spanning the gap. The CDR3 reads CASSLALFQETQYF. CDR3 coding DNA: TGTGCCAGCAGCTTAGCACTGTTTCAAGAGACCCAGTACTTC. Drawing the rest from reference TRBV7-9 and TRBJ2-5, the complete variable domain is DTGVSQNPRHKITKRGQNVTFRCDPISEHNRLYWYRQTLGQGPEFLTYFQNEAQLEKSRLLSDRFSAERPKGSFSTLEIQRTEQGDSAMYLCASSLALFQETQYFGPGTRLLVL.

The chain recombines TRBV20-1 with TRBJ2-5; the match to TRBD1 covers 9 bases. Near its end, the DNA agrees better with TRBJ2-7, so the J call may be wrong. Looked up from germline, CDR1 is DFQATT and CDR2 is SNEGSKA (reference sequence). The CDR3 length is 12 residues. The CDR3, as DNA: TGCAGTGCTTCAACGGACAGGGGCGAGCAGTACTTC. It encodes CSASTDRGEQYF.